The 25 T cell receptor beta chains listed next were all sequenced from one sample in a study of T cells in women clearing cervical HPV infection (dated by TCRdb to the late 2010s). Library preparation employed the immunoSEQ multiplex PCR assay. Here the immuneACCESS table is served through TCRdb, limited to in-frame sequences with V and J called. Missing clones are a known gap in these copies; in checked studies unresolved V genes cover under half, and the rest lacks a known reason. This sample's table has entries for 31,000 or so clones. Together, the top ten hold more than 4% of the sample. The sequenced material came from blood buffy coat. Receptors originate from a woman aged 18 to 69 with a cervical HPV16 infection that either progressed to CIN3+ or cleared (not recorded which).

Turning to this clone: The CDR3 end lies 3 residues beyond the end of the read and is filled in from the germline J gene. V gene TRBV2 combines with J gene TRBJ2-7; 7 nucleotides line up with TRBD2. Looked up from germline, CDR1 is SNHLY and CDR2 is FYNNEI. This CDR3 is built from 13 residues. The V gene end was trimmed by 7 bases and the J gene end by 4 bases; junction bases not matched to a gene: 7. CDR3 sequence: CASTRGGPYEQYF. The sequenced part of the CDR3 DNA is TGTGCCAGCACTAGGGGAGGGCCTTACGAG.

A word on this clone: The read terminates 3 residues before the CDR3 end, so the remaining end is supplied by the germline J gene. The rearrangement uses TRBV12-3 or TRBV12-4 and TRBJ2-5, with D unclear. With 5 bases removed from V and 4 bases from J, the gap between germline ends came to 5 bases. The CDR3 consists of 11 residues. The CDR3 loop is CASSLRETQYF. The part of the CDR3 DNA that was read is TGTGCCAGCAGTCTCCGAGAGACC.

In regard to this clone: The CDR3 goes on 3 residues after the read ends, and that part is filled in from the germline J gene. The chain joins TRBV7-2 to TRBJ1-2; D call uncertain. Germline V gene lookup returns CDR1 SGHTA and CDR2 FQGNSA. CDR3 length equals 13 residues. The CDR3 spells CASSLGSNNDYTF. The sequenced part of the CDR3 DNA is TGTGCCAGCAGCTTAGGAAGTAACAATGAC.

With regard to this clone: The observed sequence ends 3 residues before the CDR3 terminus, with the missing tail filled in from the germline J gene. The chain links TRBV30 to TRBJ2-5; 11 bases are a match to TRBD2. The CDR3 has 15 amino acids. V dropped 0 bases and J dropped 4; count of bases not matched to a gene: 4. In germline, CDR1 is GTSNPN, CDR2 SVGIG (reference sequence). The CDR3 protein is CAWSVSGRGRETQYF. The CDR3 DNA, read in part, is TGTGCCTGGAGTGTTAGCGGGAGGGGTCGAGAGACC.

CDR3 region: CASSFPTQGNSPLHF. The part of the CDR3 DNA that was read is TGTGCCAGCAGCTTTCCTACACAGGGCAATTCACCC. The V and J genes are TRBV7-2 and TRBJ1-6, with a tentative D call TRBD1 (6 bases). The read stops 3 residues short of the end of the CDR3; the missing end is completed from the germline J gene. Between the trimmed V and J ends, which lost 3 bases and 7 bases, there was a span of 13 bases. Germline CDR1 reads SGHTA; CDR2 reads FQGNSA. The CDR3 has 15 amino acids.

With regard to this clone: From the germline J gene comes the end of the CDR3, since the read stops 3 residues before it. V is TRBV10-3 and J is TRBJ1-4; 8 nucleotides agree with TRBD1. The CDR3 loop spans 14 amino acids. Unmatched junction bases numbered 7, after V lost 10 bases and J lost 3 bases. Germline V gene data show CDR1 as ENHRY and CDR2 as SYGVKD. The CDR3 here is CATAGDRSNEKLFF. The covered CDR3 bases are TGTGCCACTGCTGGGGACAGGTCTAATGAAAAA.

Regarding this clone: The read terminates 3 residues ahead of where the CDR3 ends, so the germline J gene completes it. This sequence joins TRBV7-2 and TRBJ1-2; perhaps TRBD1 as D (6 bases). This CDR3 contains 14 residues. The germline gives CDR1 SGHTA, CDR2 FQGNSA. The V end was cut by 5 bases, the J end by 2 bases, with 12 bases between. CDR3 bases read: TGTGCCAGCAGCCCTCAGACAGGCAACTATGGC. It translates to CASSPQTGNYG. The entire CDR3 sequence reads CASSPQTGNYGYTF. The variable domain in full, completed from reference TRBV7-2 and TRBJ1-2, reads GAGVSQSPSNKVTEKGKDVELRCDPISGHTALYWYRQSLGQGLEFLIYFQGNSAPDKSGLPSDRFSAERTGGSVSTLTIQRTQQEDSAVYLCASSPQTGNYGYTFGSGTRLTVV.

The sequenced part of the CDR3 DNA is TGTGCCAGTAGTATAGGGCCACAGCAGGGGGGAAGAGAGACG. Translating gives CASSIGPQQGGRET. The complete CDR3 reads CASSIGPQQGGRETQYF. The rearrangement uses TRBV19 and TRBJ2-3, with a possible D match to TRBD1 (7 bases). The read ends 3 residues shy of where the CDR3 ends; the end is completed using the germline J gene. The CDR3 contains 17 residues. Looked up from germline, CDR1 is LNHDA and CDR2 is SQIVND (reference sequence).

As to this clone: One junction end does not reproduce the germline sequence, and a read error may be involved. The observed sequence ends 3 residues before the CDR3 terminus, with the missing tail filled in from the germline J gene. The identical CDR3 is also encoded by other nucleotide sequences in the sample. The chain uses TRBV6-1 and TRBJ1-3, with D perhaps TRBD1 (6 bases). The CDR3 totals 16 residues. CDR1 and CDR2 from the germline V gene are MNHNS and SASEGT. The CDR3 reads CASSENQGSSGNTIYF. The DNA read from the CDR3 is TGTGCCAGCAGTGAGAACCAGGGGTCCTCTGGAAACACA.

Comment on this clone: The read finishes 3 residues shy of the CDR3 end, and the germline J gene is used to complete it. The V and J genes are TRBV20-1 and TRBJ1-5, with 7 bases aligning to TRBD1. The CDR3 runs to 14 residues. Trimming at V came to 3 bases and at J to 4 bases, leaving 6 bases not matched to a gene. Looked up from germline, CDR1 is DFQATT and CDR2 is SNEGSKA (reference sequence). The DNA read from the CDR3 is TGCAGTGCTAGTACAGGGGCTTGGAATCAGCCC. This gives the protein CSASTGAWNQP. The whole CDR3 is CSASTGAWNQPQHF.

Comment on this clone: The observed sequence ends 3 residues before the CDR3 terminus, with the missing tail filled in from the germline J gene. Other DNA sequences in this specimen translate into the identical CDR3. This chain links TRBV6-2 or TRBV6-3 with TRBJ1-5, with TRBD1 matching 8 bases. CDR1 and CDR2 (germline): MNHEY, SVGEGT. Trimming cost V 5 bases and J 3 bases; bases outside gene matches: 12. This CDR3 comprises 17 residues. The covered CDR3 bases are TGTGCCAGCAGTCCCCGCCGGACAGGGACAGCCAATCAGCCC. Encoded protein: CASSPRRTGTANQP. The whole CDR3 protein reads CASSPRRTGTANQPQHF.

Points on this clone: The DNA ends 3 residues before the CDR3 does, and the rest of the CDR3 is filled in from the germline J gene. This sequence joins TRBV5-4 and TRBJ2-2, with D unresolved. V was clipped by 0 bases and J by 4 bases, with 4 bases between them. Germline V gives CDR1 SGHNT, CDR2 YYREEE (reference sequence). CDR3 length: 13 residues. The CDR3 reads CASSLASTGELFF. CDR3 DNA, as far as it was read: TGTGCCAGCAGCTTGGCCAGCACCGGGGAG.

Worth noting for this clone: The read falls 3 residues short of the CDR3 end, and the missing part is taken from the germline J gene. The chain combines TRBV5-1 with TRBJ2-7, with 7 bases fitting TRBD2. This CDR3 contains 14 residues. Germline CDR1 and CDR2: SGHRS and YFSETQ. Germline trimming cut 5 bases from V and 1 base from J; bases unmatched to any gene: 6. The part of the CDR3 DNA that was read is TGCGCCAGCAGGCCCGGGGGAGGGTCCTACGAG. It yields the protein CASRPGGGSYE. The entire CDR3 protein is CASRPGGGSYEQYF.

A note on this clone: The read gets to within 3 residues of the CDR3 end, and the germline J gene fills in the rest. This sequence joins TRBV5-1 and TRBJ2-3; 7 bases align to TRBD2. This CDR3 comprises 15 residues. Germline CDR1 SGHRS, CDR2 YFSETQ. The V gene end was trimmed by 0 bases and the J gene end by 0 bases; junction bases not matched to a gene: 1. CDR3 DNA (partial): TGCGCCAGCAGCTTGGGAGCGGGGAGCACAGATACG. Amino acids: CASSLGAGSTDT. The entire CDR3 protein is CASSLGAGSTDTQYF. Full variable domain (remainder filled in from reference TRBV5-1 and TRBJ2-3): KAGVTQTPRYLIKTRGQQVTLSCSPISGHRSVSWYQQTPGQGLQFLFEYFSETQRNKGNFPGRFSGRQFSNSRSEMNVSTLELGDSALYLCASSLGAGSTDTQYFGPGTRLTVL.

A word on this clone: The read comes to an end 3 residues before the CDR3 does, leaving the germline J gene to fill in the end. The V gene is TRBV19, the J gene TRBJ1-5; weak D call: TRBD1 (5 bases). In germline, CDR1 is LNHDA, CDR2 SQIVND (reference sequence). V lost 3 bases to trimming and J lost 4 bases, with 10 bases between them. The CDR3 spans 14 residues. The CDR3 DNA, read in part, is TGTGCCAGTAGTATGGCAGGGCGAAATCAGCCC. Protein sequence: CASSMAGRNQP. The whole CDR3 region reads CASSMAGRNQPQHF.

A remark on this clone: Sequencing ends 3 residues short of the CDR3 end; the germline J gene provides the rest. V and J are TRBV7-4 and TRBJ2-7, with TRBD1 matching over 10 bases. This CDR3 spans 18 amino acids. V was clipped by 11 bases and J by 2 bases; unmatched bases: 21. Germline loops: CDR1 SGHVT, CDR2 SQSDAQ. CDR3 in amino acids: CAVTSGFRTGQGPYEQYF. The sequenced part of the CDR3 DNA is TGTGCCGTCACTTCGGGGTTTAGAACGGGACAGGGGCCCTACGAG.

As for this clone: Read coverage stops 3 residues before the CDR3 terminus; the germline J gene supplies the remainder. The chain carries TRBV7-9 and TRBJ2-1, with unresolved D. V was cut by 8 bases and J by 0 bases, with 8 bases left in between. Germline CDR1 and CDR2: SEHNR and FQNEAQ (reference sequence). The CDR3 consists of 13 residues. CDR3 region: CASGISSYNEQFF. The CDR3 DNA, read in part, is TGTGCCAGCGGCATCAGCTCCTACAATGAG.

Details on this clone: Coverage ceases 3 residues before the CDR3 finishes, and the germline J gene fills in the end. This chain uses TRBV20-1 with TRBJ2-5; tentative D call: TRBD2 (6 bases). Germline V lookup: CDR1 DFQATT, CDR2 SNEGSKA (reference sequence). The V end lost 5 bases, the J end lost 2 bases, and 12 bases lay between the germline ends. The CDR3 runs to 13 residues. The CDR3 DNA, read in part, is TGCAGTGCTCGGGGGTCCCTACAAGAGACC. Translating it yields CSARGSLQET. From start to end, the CDR3 is CSARGSLQETQYF.

In regard to this clone: With the read ending 3 residues before the CDR3 end, the germline J gene is used to fill in that end. V and J are TRBV6-1 and TRBJ1-4; 7 bases agree with TRBD1. Trimming took 2 bases from V and 1 from J; bases not matched to a gene: 10. CDR3 size: 18 residues. Germline V gene data show CDR1 as MNHNS and CDR2 as SASEGT. The part of the CDR3 DNA that was read is TGTGCCAGCAGTGAATGGTTGGGCAGGGGGAGAACTAATGAAAAA. Encoded protein: CASSEWLGRGRTNEK. The whole CDR3 sequence reads CASSEWLGRGRTNEKLFF.

Turning to this clone: The CDR3 end is not reached by the read, which stops 3 residues before it; the germline J gene fills it in. The chain employs TRBV20-1 and TRBJ1-1; the D gene is possibly TRBD1 (5 bases). Germline V gene data show CDR1 as DFQATT and CDR2 as SNEGSKA (reference sequence). This CDR3 region has 14 residues. Incomplete CDR3 DNA: TGCAGTGCTAGACTTCCTGAACAGGCCAGGGAA. Its translation: CSARLPEQARE. The full CDR3 protein reads CSARLPEQAREAFF.

In regard to this clone: The missing CDR3 end, 3 residues past where the read stops, is filled in from the germline J gene. V is TRBV19 and J is TRBJ1-2, with 11 bases aligning to TRBD1. The germline V gene encodes CDR1 LNHDA and CDR2 SQIVND (reference sequence). The CDR3 has 15 amino acids. The CDR3 DNA, read in part, is TGTGCCAGTAGCAACTCGGACAGGGGGCAGGGGGGC. Encoded protein: CASSNSDRGQGG. The entire CDR3 protein is CASSNSDRGQGGYTF.

Worth noting for this clone: The read finishes 3 residues shy of the CDR3 end, and the germline J gene is used to complete it. The rearrangement joins TRBV20-1 to TRBJ2-3; a possible D gene is TRBD2 (6 bases). The CDR3 length is 14 residues. Germline V CDR1 and CDR2: DFQATT, SNEGSKA (reference sequence). The CDR3 loop reads CSARDPRRGETQYF. Incomplete CDR3 DNA: TGCAGTGCTAGAGATCCCCGGCGGGGAGAGACG.

A word on this clone: The observed sequence ends 3 residues before the CDR3 terminus, with the missing tail filled in from the germline J gene. The V and J genes are TRBV10-3 and TRBJ2-7, with 9 bases aligning to TRBD1. In germline, CDR1 is ENHRY, CDR2 SYGVKD. The CDR3 totals 15 residues. V shed 2 bases, J shed 2 bases, and the junction held 4 bases outside the gene matches. CDR3 sequence: CAISEPGQGTYEQYF. CDR3 DNA, as far as it was read: TGTGCCATCAGTGAGCCCGGACAGGGGACCTACGAG.

Details on this clone: The CDR3 end is not reached by the read, which stops 3 residues before it; the germline J gene fills it in. The rearrangement uses TRBV18 and TRBJ1-1; TRBD1 matches at 8 bases. The CDR3 sequence is 13 residues long. Germline V gene data show CDR1 as KGHSH and CDR2 as LQKENI. CDR3 DNA, as far as it was read: TGTGCCAGCTCACCACTCACAGGGGGGGAT. It codes for CASSPLTGGD. In full, the CDR3 reads CASSPLTGGDAFF.

As for this clone: The read is 3 residues too short to cover the CDR3 end, so that end is filled in from the germline J gene. The rearrangement uses TRBV7-2 and TRBJ2-2; perhaps TRBD1 as D (6 bases). Germline V gene sequence: CDR1 SGHTA, CDR2 FQGNSA. The CDR3 extends over 15 amino acids. The CDR3 bases that were read are TGTGCCAGCAGCCAAACGGGGACATCAGATGAAAAG. Translation: CASSQTGTSDEK. The full CDR3 protein is CASSQTGTSDEKLFF.